Below are 28 T cell receptor beta chains sequenced from a single sample in a study of T cells in Graves' hyperthyroidism and ophthalmopathy. The investigators amplified TCR beta CDR3 regions from RNA transcripts. During a first-round RT-PCR of the TCR CDR3, the HTBI primer set was used. TCRdb re-called the multiplex PCR reads through MiXCR, storing one row per CDR3 protein. The profile covers about 720,000 distinct CDR3 sequences, with about 17% appearing a single time and 16% taken by the ten largest. The sample consisted of blood. These TCRs come from a woman aged 45-59 years with Graves' hyperthyroidism that later progressed to Graves' ophthalmopathy.

In this sample, this clonotype turned up many times. Written as DNA, the CDR3 is TGTGCCAGCAGACTCACACGATCGGCTAATTCACCCCTCCACTTT. Its protein product is CASRLTRSANSPLHF. V is TRBV27 and J is TRBJ1-6, with D uncertain. The CDR3 runs to 15 residues. From germline, CDR1 is MNHEY and CDR2 SMNVEV (reference sequence). V lost 6 bases and J 6 bases, leaving 15 bases between the germline ends.

This clonotype was found many times. J is TRBJ2-5 and V is TRBV6-1; no clear D. The germline CDR1 and CDR2 sequences are MNHNS and SASEGT. Trimming removed 6 bases from V and 5 bases from J, with 16 bases in between. The CDR3 consists of 14 residues. The CDR3 spells CASSGTAIGETQYF. CDR3 nucleotides: TGTGCCAGCAGCGGAACCGCGATTGGGGAGACCCAGTACTTC.

This clonotype was recorded at least ten times. The rearrangement uses TRBV20-1 and TRBJ2-7, with TRBD2 matching over 7 bases. CDR1 and CDR2 (germline): DFQATT, SNEGSKA (reference sequence). The CDR3 extends over 13 amino acids. The V segment lost 5 bases and the J segment 7 bases; nucleotides outside the gene matches: 11. DNA of the CDR3: TGCAGTGCTCCAGAACGGGGGGACCTGGAGCAGTACTTC. Its translation: CSAPERGDLEQYF.

Notes on this clonotype: Since a much larger clone is just one base distant, this may be a read error. V and J are TRBV2 and TRBJ2-1; 7 bases align to TRBD1. Trimming cost V 2 bases and J 9 bases; bases outside gene matches: 7. From germline, CDR1 is SNHLY and CDR2 FYNNEI. The CDR3 length is 14 residues. In DNA form, the CDR3 reads TGTGCCAGCAGTGAACCAGGGGGTGGAGGTGAGCAGTTCTTC. Protein: CASSEPGGGGEQFF.

CDR3 DNA: TGTGCCAGCAGCTTCAGGCAGGTGGGGACTGAAGCTTTCTTT. This encodes CASSFRQVGTEAFF. J is TRBJ1-1 and V is TRBV11-2; the D is unclear. Germline assignment: CDR1 SGHAT and CDR2 FQNNGV. V was pared by 3 bases and J by 5 bases, with 13 bases between. The CDR3 has 14 residues. Full variable domain (outside the CDR3, taken from reference TRBV11-2 and TRBJ1-1): EAGVAQSPRYKIIEKRQSVAFWCNPISGHATLYWYQQILGQGPKLLIQFQNNGVVDDSQLPKDRFSAERLKGVDSTLKIQPAKLEDSAVYLCASSFRQVGTEAFFGQGTRLTVV.

This clonotype was detected ten times or more. This chain joins TRBV20-1 and TRBJ1-1, with D possibly matching TRBD1 (5 bases). V dropped 3 bases and J dropped 6 bases, with 11 bases sitting between them. Germline lookup yields CDR1 DFQATT and CDR2 SNEGSKA (reference sequence). CDR3 length: 12 residues. The chain's CDR3 is CSARRLGPEAFF. The CDR3, as DNA: TGCAGTGCTAGGCGGTTGGGGCCTGAAGCTTTCTTT.

This clonotype was detected many times. The V gene is TRBV15, the J gene TRBJ1-2; the match to TRBD1 covers 7 bases. V gave up 5 bases and J gave up 1 base; unmatched junction bases: 7. Germline assignment: CDR1 LNHNV and CDR2 YYDKDF (reference sequence). The CDR3 is 15 amino acids. The CDR3 is CATSSGQVINYGYTF. CDR3 coding DNA: TGTGCCACCAGCTCAGGACAGGTTATTAACTATGGCTACACCTTC.

This clonotype was seen a handful of times. The chain combines TRBV6-1 with TRBJ2-7, with D unresolved. Germline-derived CDR1 and CDR2 are MNHNS and SASEGT. This CDR3 has 14 amino acids. V shed 2 bases and J shed 2 bases, with 10 bases lying between them. The CDR3 here is CASSEFTRTYEQYF. The CDR3 DNA follows: TGTGCCAGCAGTGAATTCACCAGGACCTACGAGCAGTACTTC.

This clonotype was seen only a few times. V gene TRBV7-3 combines with J gene TRBJ2-2; maybe TRBD2 (5 bases). The CDR3 has 16 amino acids. Germline V gives CDR1 SGHTA, CDR2 FQGTGA. V gave up 1 base and J gave up 0 bases, with 9 bases separating them. The CDR3 here is CASSLSGLANTGELFF. CDR3 sequence (DNA): TGTGCCAGCAGCTTAAGCGGACTCGCGAACACCGGGGAGCTGTTTTTT.

This chain links TRBV30 with TRBJ2-1; D gene ambiguous. V was cut by 6 bases and J by 5 bases, with 14 bases left in between. This CDR3 spans 13 amino acids. CDR1 is GTSNPN, CDR2 SVGIG, per germline (reference sequence). This CDR3 reads CACRPGPDNEQFF. The CDR3 DNA sequence: TGTGCCTGCCGGCCTGGTCCAGACAATGAGCAGTTCTTC.

The chain links TRBV5-1 to TRBJ2-1, with 11 bases fitting TRBD1. Germline CDR1 SGHRS, CDR2 YFSETQ. V dropped 3 bases and J dropped 9; count of bases not matched to a gene: 11. This CDR3 comprises 16 residues. The CDR3 reads CASSSTGTGGWGEQFF. The CDR3 coding sequence is TGCGCCAGCAGCTCAACCGGGACAGGGGGGTGGGGTGAGCAGTTCTTC.

V gene TRBV27 combines with J gene TRBJ1-5; tentative D call: TRBD1 (5 bases). V was shortened by 3 bases and J by 6 bases, with 9 bases between the two germline ends. Per germline, CDR1 MNHEY and CDR2 SMNVEV (reference sequence). The CDR3 runs 13 residues. DNA of the CDR3: TGTGCCAGCAGTTTGGCCGGGGCTCAGCCCCAGCATTTT. Protein sequence: CASSLAGAQPQHF.

The chain couples TRBV2 to TRBJ2-7, with a possible D match to TRBD2 (6 bases). The V end lost 7 bases, the J end lost 5 bases, and 21 bases lay between the germline ends. The CDR3 covers 15 residues. The germline CDR1 and CDR2 sequences are SNHLY and FYNNEI. The CDR3 spells CASIDLHQGGDEQYF. The CDR3 nucleotides are TGTGCCAGCATCGACCTCCATCAGGGAGGCGACGAGCAGTACTTC. Together with reference TRBV2 and TRBJ2-7, the CDR3 gives the full variable domain: EPEVTQTPSHQVTQMGQEVILRCVPISNHLYFYWYRQILGQKVEFLVSFYNNEISEKSEIFDDQFSVERPDGSNFTLKIRSTKLEDSAMYFCASIDLHQGGDEQYFGPGTRLTVT.

This CDR3 reads CASSQFTGTGELFF. In DNA, the CDR3 is TGTGCCAGCAGCCAATTCACCGGCACCGGGGAGCTGTTTTTT. This chain joins TRBV3-1 and TRBJ2-2; D uncertain. V gave up 2 bases and J gave up 4 bases, with 8 bases separating them. The germline gives CDR1 LGHDT, CDR2 YNNKEL (reference sequence). This CDR3 region has 14 residues. The variable domain in full, completed from reference TRBV3-1 and TRBJ2-2, reads DTAVSQTPKYLVTQMGNDKSIKCEQNLGHDTMYWYKQDSKKFLKIMFSYNNKELIINETVPNRFSPKSPDKAHLNLHINSLELGDSAVYFCASSQFTGTGELFFGEGSRLTVL.

This clonotype was seen ten or more times. The gene calls are TRBV12-3 or TRBV12-4 and TRBJ1-1; 7 nucleotides line up with TRBD1. The length of the CDR3 is 18 residues. V lost 7 bases to trimming and J lost 4 bases; unmatched junction nucleotides: 21. The CDR3 sequence is CASNAFLVPRTGPTEAFF. The CDR3 nucleotides are TGTGCCAGCAACGCCTTTTTGGTGCCGAGGACAGGCCCCACTGAAGCTTTCTTT.

This clonotype was seen a few times. V gene TRBV6-2 or TRBV6-3 combines with J gene TRBJ1-6, with D possibly matching TRBD1 (5 bases). Germline V gene data show CDR1 as MNHEY and CDR2 as SVGEGT. Trimming stripped 6 bases from V and 5 bases from J, with 14 bases between. The CDR3 spans 15 residues. CDR3 bases: TGTGCCAGCAGCTCACCGACAGTTAATAATTCACCCCTCCACTTT. Its protein product is CASSSPTVNNSPLHF.

The J gene is TRBJ2-5, the V gene TRBV14; TRBD2 is a possible D gene (7 bases). Trimming took off 0 bases at V and 6 bases at J, with 14 bases between the two ends. The CDR3 runs to 15 residues. CDR1 is SGHDN, CDR2 FVKESK, per germline. CDR3 in DNA: TGTGCCAGCAGCCAAGATGTGGGGGGGCCGCAGACCCAGTACTTC. Its protein is CASSQDVGGPQTQYF. The entire variable domain, with the rest obtained from reference TRBV14 and TRBJ2-5, is as follows: EAGVTQFPSHSVIEKGQTVTLRCDPISGHDNLYWYRRVMGKEIKFLLHFVKESKQDESGMPNNRFLAERTGGTYSTLKVQPAELEDSGVYFCASSQDVGGPQTQYFGPGTRLLVL.

This clonotype appeared a single time. The V and J genes are TRBV30 and TRBJ2-5; 16 bases match TRBD2. In germline, CDR1 is GTSNPN, CDR2 SVGIG (reference sequence). This CDR3 region has 14 residues. After removal of 4 bases from V and 10 bases from J, the junction contained 6 bases not matched to a gene. The CDR3 DNA reads TGTGCCTGGACCCCGGGACTAGCGGGGGGGCTCCAGTACTTC. Amino acids: CAWTPGLAGGLQYF.

The chain links TRBV29-1 to TRBJ2-7; D is unresolved. Germline CDR1 is SQVTM and CDR2 is ANQGSEA. This CDR3 is built from 14 residues. Trimming took 4 bases from V and 3 from J, leaving 16 bases between them. CDR3 in amino acids: CSVVNTQLVYEQYF. CDR3 in DNA: TGCAGCGTTGTAAACACCCAGCTGGTCTACGAGCAGTACTTC.

This chain connects TRBV5-1 to TRBJ2-7; tentative D call: TRBD1 (6 bases). The CDR3 has 14 residues. CDR1 and CDR2 from the germline V gene are SGHRS and YFSETQ. V was clipped by 4 bases and J by 3 bases, with 14 bases between them. The CDR3 reads CASSPRQVVYEQYF. Here the CDR3 DNA reads TGCGCCAGCAGCCCAAGACAGGTAGTCTACGAGCAGTACTTC.

This clonotype was found a few times. The chain recombines TRBV6-1 with TRBJ1-1, with 7 positions matching TRBD1. The CDR3 extends over 14 amino acids. Trimming removed 4 bases from V and 11 bases from J; junction bases left unmatched: 13. Germline loops: CDR1 MNHNS, CDR2 SASEGT. For the CDR3, the DNA is TGTGCCAGCAGTGGGGGGACAGTTGGACAACTTGCTTTCTTT. It specifies CASSGGTVGQLAFF.

This clonotype appeared many times. The chain links TRBV7-9 to TRBJ1-5; D gene ambiguous. Germline V gene lookup returns CDR1 SEHNR and CDR2 FQNEAQ (reference sequence). V lost 4 bases and J lost 5, with 6 bases in between. The CDR3 runs to 12 residues. CDR3 nucleotide sequence: TGTGCCAGCAGCTACAGAGATCAGCCCCAGCATTTT. Translating gives CASSYRDQPQHF.

The chain couples TRBV7-9 to TRBJ2-3; D is possibly TRBD2 (6 bases). The germline CDR1 and CDR2 sequences are SEHNR and FQNEAQ (reference sequence). The CDR3 extends over 13 amino acids. Trimming took off 3 bases at V and 14 bases at J, with 18 bases between the two ends. The CDR3 sequence is CASSFEAGRYTYF. The CDR3 DNA reads TGTGCCAGCAGCTTTGAGGCGGGGAGATATACGTATTTT.

This clonotype was seen a handful of times. This chain uses TRBV5-1 with TRBJ2-1; 11 bases are a match to TRBD2. Germline V CDR1 and CDR2: SGHRS, YFSETQ. This CDR3 has 14 residues. The V segment lost 5 bases and the J segment 3 bases; nucleotides outside the gene matches: 1. This CDR3 is CASRGLADYNEQFF. The CDR3 DNA is TGCGCCAGCAGGGGACTAGCGGACTACAATGAGCAGTTCTTC.

This clonotype occurred many times. V usage is TRBV12-3 or TRBV12-4 and J usage is TRBJ1-4; D call uncertain. The V and J ends lost 8 bases and 8 bases respectively, with 12 bases between them. The CDR3 runs 12 residues. DNA of the CDR3: TGTGCCAGCCGGTCGGGGTGGGAAAAACTGTTTTTT. Its translation is CASRSGWEKLFF.

This clonotype was seen a handful of times. This sequence joins TRBV9 and TRBJ2-7; the D is unclear. Trimming stripped 0 bases from V and 6 bases from J, with 13 bases between. CDR1 and CDR2 (germline): SGDLS, YYNGEE. This CDR3 spans 14 amino acids. The CDR3 region has the DNA TGTGCCAGCAGCGTAGATCCTAATTCGGGCGAGCAGTACTTC. Its protein product is CASSVDPNSGEQYF.

The chain recombines TRBV19 with TRBJ2-1, with D unresolved. CDR3 length equals 15 residues. Germline loops: CDR1 LNHDA, CDR2 SQIVND (reference sequence). Between the trimmed V and J ends, which lost 0 bases and 4 bases, there was a span of 10 bases. The CDR3 DNA reads as TGTGCCAGTAGTATAGATGAGTCACTTTACAATGAGCAGTTCTTC. Residues: CASSIDESLYNEQFF.

Ten or more counts support this clonotype. The chain has TRBV11-2 and TRBJ1-5; a weak D match, TRBD1 (6 bases). CDR3 size: 17 residues. V shed 0 bases and J shed 0 bases, with 12 bases lying between them. The germline V gene encodes CDR1 SGHAT and CDR2 FQNNGV. The CDR3 nucleotides are TGTGCCAGCAGCTTAGAGACAGGCGTATATAGCAATCAGCCCCAGCATTTT. Translating gives CASSLETGVYSNQPQHF.